This T cell receptor (beta chain) was identified during a study of blood T cell repertoires in COVID-19. Study information: Sites in the United States, Italy and Spain provided acute and convalescent COVID-19 samples. Sample material is recorded as cDNA or gDNA derived from T cells, B-cell-depleted T cells, or PBMCs.

Here immunoSEQ multiplex PCR was the method, and the copy in TCRdb shows in-frame clones only, minus some. The data hold 80,000 to 95,000 clones, with under 90% observed a single time. Trimming pared 5 bases from V and 2 bases from J, leaving 16 bases between. This CDR3 has 16 amino acids. Germline loops: CDR1 SGHVS, CDR2 FQNEAQ. V gene TRBV7-8 combines with J gene TRBJ2-1, with a weak D call TRBD2 (6 bases). Sequenced: peripheral blood. The receptor's source is a woman in her 70s with acute or convalescent COVID-19. DNA for the CDR3: TGTGCCAGCAGCCCTAGCCGGGGACTCACCTACAATGAGCAGTTCTTC. It is translated as CASSPSRGLTYNEQFF.